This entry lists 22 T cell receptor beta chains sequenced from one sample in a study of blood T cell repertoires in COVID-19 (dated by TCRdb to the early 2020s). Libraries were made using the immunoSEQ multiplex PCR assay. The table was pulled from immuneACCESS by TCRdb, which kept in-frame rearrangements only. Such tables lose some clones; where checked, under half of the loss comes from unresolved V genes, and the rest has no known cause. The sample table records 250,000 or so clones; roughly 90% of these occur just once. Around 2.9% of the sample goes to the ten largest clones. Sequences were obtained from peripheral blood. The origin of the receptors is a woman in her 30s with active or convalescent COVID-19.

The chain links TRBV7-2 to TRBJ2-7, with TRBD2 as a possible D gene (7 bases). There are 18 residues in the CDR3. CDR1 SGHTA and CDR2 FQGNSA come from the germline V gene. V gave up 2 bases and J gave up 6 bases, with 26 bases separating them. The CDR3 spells CASSLRPPLLGGPGEQYF. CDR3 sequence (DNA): TGTGCCAGCAGCTTAAGGCCCCCCCTCTTGGGGGGGCCGGGCGAGCAGTACTTC. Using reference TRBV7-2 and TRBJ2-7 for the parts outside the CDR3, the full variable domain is GAGVSQSPSNKVTEKGKDVELRCDPISGHTALYWYRQSLGQGLEFLIYFQGNSAPDKSGLPSDRFSAERTGGSVSTLTIQRTQQEDSAVYLCASSLRPPLLGGPGEQYFGPGTRLTVT.

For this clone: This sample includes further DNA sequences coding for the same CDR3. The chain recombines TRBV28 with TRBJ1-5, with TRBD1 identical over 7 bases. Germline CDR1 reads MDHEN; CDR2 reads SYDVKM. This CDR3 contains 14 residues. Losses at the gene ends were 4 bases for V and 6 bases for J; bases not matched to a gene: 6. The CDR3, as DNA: TGTGCCAGCAGTTCTCCAGGGGGTGGTCAGCCCCAGCATTTT. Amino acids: CASSSPGGGQPQHF.

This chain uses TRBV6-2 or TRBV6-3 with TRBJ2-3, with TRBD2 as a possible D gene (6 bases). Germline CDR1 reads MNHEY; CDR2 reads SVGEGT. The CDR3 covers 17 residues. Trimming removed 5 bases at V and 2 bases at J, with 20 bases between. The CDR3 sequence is CASSARGLAGLTDTQYF. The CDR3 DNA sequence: TGTGCCAGCAGTGCCCGGGGGTTGGCGGGGCTCACAGATACGCAGTATTTT.

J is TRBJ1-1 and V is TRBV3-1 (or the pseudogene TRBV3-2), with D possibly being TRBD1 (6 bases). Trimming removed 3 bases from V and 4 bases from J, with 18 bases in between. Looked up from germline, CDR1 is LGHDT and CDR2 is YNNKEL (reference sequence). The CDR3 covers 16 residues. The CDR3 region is CASSQRQTGRFTEAFF. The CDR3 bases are TGTGCCAGCAGCCAGAGGCAGACAGGTAGATTCACTGAAGCTTTCTTT.

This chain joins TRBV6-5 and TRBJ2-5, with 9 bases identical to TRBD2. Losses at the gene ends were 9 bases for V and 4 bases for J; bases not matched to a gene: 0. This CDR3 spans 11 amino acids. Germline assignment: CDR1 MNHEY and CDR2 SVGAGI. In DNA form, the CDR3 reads TGTGCCAGTAGCGGGGGAGAGACCCAGTACTTC. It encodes CASSGGETQYF.

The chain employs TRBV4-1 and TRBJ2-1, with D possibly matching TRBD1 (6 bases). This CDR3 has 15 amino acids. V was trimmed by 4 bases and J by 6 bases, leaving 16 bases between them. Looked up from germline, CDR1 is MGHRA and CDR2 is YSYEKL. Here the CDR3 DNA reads TGCGCCAGCAGCCGAAGAGGGGACAACCTCAATGAGCAGTTCTTC. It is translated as CASSRRGDNLNEQFF.

CDR3 amino acids: CASSDTGAVDGYTF. DNA for the CDR3: TGCGCCAGCAGTGACACAGGGGCGGTCGATGGCTACACCTTC. The V call is TRBV10-1, the J call TRBJ1-2, with TRBD1 matching over 7 bases. The CDR3 has 14 residues. J gave up 6 bases and V 3 bases, and 7 bases lay outside the gene matches. Germline V gene sequence: CDR1 WNHNN, CDR2 SYGVQD (reference sequence).

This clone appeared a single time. The CDR3 is CASGPSGTDTQYF. Written as DNA, the CDR3 is TGTGCCAGTGGACCATCGGGGACAGATACGCAGTATTTT. The V call is TRBV19, the J call TRBJ2-3, with D possibly matching TRBD2 (5 bases). Germline-derived CDR1 and CDR2 are LNHDA and SQIVND (reference sequence). V was shortened by 8 bases and J by 3 bases, with 12 bases between the two germline ends. CDR3 length: 13 residues.

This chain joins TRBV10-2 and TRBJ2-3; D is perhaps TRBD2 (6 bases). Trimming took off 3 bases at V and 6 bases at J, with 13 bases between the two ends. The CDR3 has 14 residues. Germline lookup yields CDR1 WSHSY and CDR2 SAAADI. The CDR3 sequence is CASSDTSPRDTQYF. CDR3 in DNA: TGCGCCAGCAGTGATACTAGCCCTCGGGATACGCAGTATTTT.

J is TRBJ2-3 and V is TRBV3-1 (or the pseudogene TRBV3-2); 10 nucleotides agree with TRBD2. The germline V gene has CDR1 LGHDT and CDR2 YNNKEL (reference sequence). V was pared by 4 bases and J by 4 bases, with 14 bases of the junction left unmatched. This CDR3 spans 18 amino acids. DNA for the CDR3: TGTGCCAGCAGCCTACAAGCCTTAGCGGGGGGAGGGTCAGATACGCAGTATTTT. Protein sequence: CASSLQALAGGGSDTQYF.

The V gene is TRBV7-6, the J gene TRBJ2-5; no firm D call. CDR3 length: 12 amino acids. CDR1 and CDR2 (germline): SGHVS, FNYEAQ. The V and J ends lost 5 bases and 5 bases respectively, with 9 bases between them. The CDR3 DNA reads TGTGCCAGCAGCCCCTCCGTCGAGACCCAGTACTTC. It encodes CASSPSVETQYF.

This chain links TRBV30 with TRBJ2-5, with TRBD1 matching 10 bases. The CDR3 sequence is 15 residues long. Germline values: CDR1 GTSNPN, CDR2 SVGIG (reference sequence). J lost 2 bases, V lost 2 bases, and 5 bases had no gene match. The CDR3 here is CAWSLRTGGQETQYF. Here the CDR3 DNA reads TGTGCCTGGAGTCTTAGGACAGGGGGGCAAGAGACCCAGTACTTC. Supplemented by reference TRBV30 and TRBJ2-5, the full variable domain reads SQTIHQWPATLVQPVGSPLSLECTVEGTSNPNLYWYRQAAGRGLQLLFYSVGIGQISSEVPQNLSASRPQDRQFILSSKKLLLSDSGFYLCAWSLRTGGQETQYFGPGTRLLVL.

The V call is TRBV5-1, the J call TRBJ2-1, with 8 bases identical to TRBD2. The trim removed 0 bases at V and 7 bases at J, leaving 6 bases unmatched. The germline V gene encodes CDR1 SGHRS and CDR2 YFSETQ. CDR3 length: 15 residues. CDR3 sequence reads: CASSLASGGYNEQFF. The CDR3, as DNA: TGCGCCAGCAGCTTGGCGAGCGGGGGTTATAATGAGCAGTTCTTC.

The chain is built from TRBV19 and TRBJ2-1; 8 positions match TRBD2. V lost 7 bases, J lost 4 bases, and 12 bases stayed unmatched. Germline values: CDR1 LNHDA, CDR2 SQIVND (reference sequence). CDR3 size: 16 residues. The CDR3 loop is CASILSSSGGYNEQFF. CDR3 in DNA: TGTGCCAGTATCCTCTCTTCGAGCGGGGGTTACAATGAGCAGTTCTTC.

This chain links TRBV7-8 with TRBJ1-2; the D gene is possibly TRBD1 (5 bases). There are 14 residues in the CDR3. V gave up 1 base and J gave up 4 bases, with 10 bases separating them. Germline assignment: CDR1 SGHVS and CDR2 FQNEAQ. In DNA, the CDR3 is TGTGCCAGCAGCTTAGTAGGCGGGGGCTATGGCTACACCTTC. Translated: CASSLVGGGYGYTF.

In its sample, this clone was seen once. CDR3 DNA sequence: TGTGCCAGCAGCCCCGGACAGGGAAACTATGGCTACACCTTC. Translation gives CASSPGQGNYGYTF. The rearrangement links TRBV11-2 to TRBJ1-2; TRBD1 agrees at 8 bases. CDR1 and CDR2 from the germline V gene are SGHAT and FQNNGV. This CDR3 has 14 amino acids. The trim removed 5 bases at V and 2 bases at J, leaving 4 bases unmatched.

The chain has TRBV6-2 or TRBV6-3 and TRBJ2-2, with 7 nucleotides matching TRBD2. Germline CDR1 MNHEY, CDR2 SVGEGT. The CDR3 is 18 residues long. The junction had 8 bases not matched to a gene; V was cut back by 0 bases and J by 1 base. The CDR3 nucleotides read TGTGCCAGCAGTTACTCGATTCAGCGGGGATGGAACACCGGGGAGCTGTTTTTT. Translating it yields CASSYSIQRGWNTGELFF.

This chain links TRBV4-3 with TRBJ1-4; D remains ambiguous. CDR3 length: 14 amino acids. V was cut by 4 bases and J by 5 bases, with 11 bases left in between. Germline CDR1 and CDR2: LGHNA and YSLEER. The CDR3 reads CASSPQQTNEKLFF. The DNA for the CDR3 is TGCGCCAGCAGCCCTCAACAGACGAATGAAAAACTGTTTTTT.

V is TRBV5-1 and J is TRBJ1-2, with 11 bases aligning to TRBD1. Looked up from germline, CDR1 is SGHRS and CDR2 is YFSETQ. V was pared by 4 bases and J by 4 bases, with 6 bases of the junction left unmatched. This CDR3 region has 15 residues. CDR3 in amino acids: CASSLGQGATYGYTF. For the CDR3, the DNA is TGCGCCAGCAGCCTAGGACAGGGGGCAACCTATGGCTACACCTTC.

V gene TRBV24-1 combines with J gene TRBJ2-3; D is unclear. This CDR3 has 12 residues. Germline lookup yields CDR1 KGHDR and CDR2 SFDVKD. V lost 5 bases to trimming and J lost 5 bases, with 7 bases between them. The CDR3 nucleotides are TGTGCCACCAGTGCGGGTATAGATACGCAGTATTTT. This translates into CATSAGIDTQYF.

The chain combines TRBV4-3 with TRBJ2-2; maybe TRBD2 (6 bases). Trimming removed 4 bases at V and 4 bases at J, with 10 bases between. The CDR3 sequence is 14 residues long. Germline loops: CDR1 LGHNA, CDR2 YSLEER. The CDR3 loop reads CASSLAEFTGELFF. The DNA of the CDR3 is TGCGCCAGCAGCCTAGCGGAGTTCACCGGGGAGCTGTTTTTT.

The CDR3 spells CASSTGNRVGSPLHF. The CDR3 nucleotides read TGTGCCAGCAGCACCGGGAACAGGGTAGGGTCACCCCTCCACTTT. The chain has TRBV7-2 and TRBJ1-6, with a possible D match to TRBD1 (6 bases). Germline V lookup: CDR1 SGHTA, CDR2 FQGNSA. Trimming pared 5 bases from V and 10 bases from J, leaving 18 bases between. The CDR3 totals 15 residues.